The 17 T cell receptor beta chains listed next were all sequenced from one sample in a study of human T cells and chemical hapten exposure. Time point noted: pre-sensitization, week 0. Treatment meaning: therapeutic diphenylcyclopropenone sensitization with weekly scalp DPC. TCRdb independently ran MiXCR on the RACE reads; one entry per CDR3 protein. The table records around 120,000 distinct CDR3 sequences, 13% of them present only once. Sequenced here: whole blood, sampled in connection with sensitization to the hapten diphenylcyclopropenone (DPC). The receptors were sampled from a woman between 18 and 29 years old with alopecia areata. Some clones in this sample may be carry-over from other donors' samples.

This clonotype was counted between two and nine times. The chain combines TRBV5-1 with TRBJ1-6, with D perhaps TRBD1 (5 bases). The V end was cut by 1 base, the J end by 16 bases, with 24 bases between. In germline, CDR1 is SGHRS, CDR2 YFSETQ. The CDR3 extends over 16 amino acids. CDR3 DNA sequence: TGCGCCAGCAGCTTGATTTCACCCTTGGGGCCCCAGGGTCTCCACTTT. This translates into CASSLISPLGPQGLHF.

In this sample, this clonotype turned up a few times. The chain joins TRBV6-2 or TRBV6-3 to TRBJ2-6; no clear D. The CDR3 is made up of 16 amino acids. Per germline, CDR1 MNHEY and CDR2 SVGEGT. Trimming removed 7 bases from V and 0 bases from J, with 13 bases in between. The CDR3 coding sequence is TGTGCCAGCACTCTTTGGGGTTTCTCTGGGGCCAACGTCCTGACTTTC. Translation: CASTLWGFSGANVLTF.

The gene calls are TRBV7-9 and TRBJ1-4, with a tentative D call TRBD1 (5 bases). The CDR3 runs to 15 residues. The V gene lost 2 bases and the J gene lost 0 bases, with 7 bases spanning the gap. The germline V gene encodes CDR1 SEHNR and CDR2 FQNEAQ (reference sequence). The CDR3 nucleotides read TGTGCCAGCAGCTTAAAGGGGACAACTAATGAAAAACTGTTTTTT. Amino acid sequence: CASSLKGTTNEKLFF.

This clonotype was observed many times. The J gene is TRBJ2-4, the V gene TRBV20-1; 9 bases match TRBD2. Germline values: CDR1 DFQATT, CDR2 SNEGSKA (reference sequence). Trimming cost V 5 bases and J 0 bases; bases outside gene matches: 8. The CDR3 contains 16 residues. The CDR3 spells CSAPPLAGLAKNIQYF. The CDR3 DNA reads as TGCAGTGCTCCCCCTCTAGCGGGGTTAGCCAAAAACATTCAGTACTTC.

This clonotype was seen only a few times. The chain combines TRBV14 with TRBJ1-6; 10 positions match TRBD1. From germline, CDR1 is SGHDN and CDR2 FVKESK. CDR3 size: 15 residues. After removal of 3 bases from V and 7 bases from J, the junction contained 3 bases not matched to a gene. The CDR3 bases are TGTGCCAGCAGCCAGAGGACAGGGGGAAATTCACCCCTCCACTTT. Its translation is CASSQRTGGNSPLHF.

In this sample, this clonotype turned up many times. The chain combines TRBV27 with TRBJ1-2; TRBD1 matches 8 bases. Trimming cost V 3 bases and J 2 bases; bases outside gene matches: 5. The germline V gene encodes CDR1 MNHEY and CDR2 SMNVEV (reference sequence). The CDR3 loop spans 15 amino acids. The CDR3 sequence: CASSFTGGKNYGYTF. As DNA, the CDR3 is TGTGCCAGCAGTTTTACAGGGGGGAAGAACTATGGCTACACCTTC.

This clonotype occurred many times. V usage is TRBV4-3 and J usage is TRBJ1-2; 7 nucleotides align to TRBD1. The CDR3 is made up of 15 amino acids. The germline CDR1 and CDR2 sequences are LGHNA and YSLEER. With 6 bases clipped from V and 8 bases from J, the junction kept 15 bases outside the gene matches. In DNA, the CDR3 is TGCGCCAGCAGTTCTGGGACAGCCCTACCGGGGGGCTACACCTTC. Residues: CASSSGTALPGGYTF.

This rearrangement joins TRBV3-1 to TRBJ2-5; D unclear. Looked up from germline, CDR1 is LGHDT and CDR2 is YNNKEL (reference sequence). This CDR3 has 13 amino acids. V was trimmed by 1 base and J by 5 bases, leaving 8 bases between them. CDR3 sequence (DNA): TGTGCCAGCAGCCAAGGAGGAACGGAGACCCAGTACTTC. Protein: CASSQGGTETQYF.

This clonotype occurred a few times. The V call is TRBV2, the J call TRBJ2-1; D gene unclear. The CDR3 extends over 14 amino acids. Germline V gene sequence: CDR1 SNHLY, CDR2 FYNNEI. V lost 6 bases and J 6 bases, leaving 15 bases between the germline ends. CDR3 protein: CASSGRSSRNEQFF. As DNA, the CDR3 is TGTGCCAGCAGCGGACGATCCTCCCGCAATGAGCAGTTCTTC.

This clonotype was seen at least ten times. The V and J genes are TRBV6-2 or TRBV6-3 and TRBJ1-1; D is perhaps TRBD1 (6 bases). CDR1 MNHEY and CDR2 SVGEGT come from the germline V gene. This CDR3 has 13 amino acids. With 6 bases removed from V and 0 bases from J, the gap between germline ends came to 8 bases. The CDR3, as DNA: TGTGCCAGCAGCCGGACAGTGAACACTGAAGCTTTCTTT. This sequence encodes CASSRTVNTEAFF.

This clonotype was observed at least ten times. CDR3 DNA sequence: TGTGCCAGCTCACGAACCTCCACAGATACGCAGTATTTT. It is translated as CASSRTSTDTQYF. This chain uses TRBV18 with TRBJ2-3; D is ambiguous. CDR3 size: 13 residues. The germline CDR1 and CDR2 sequences are KGHSH and LQKENI. Trimming removed 4 bases from V and 2 bases from J, with 7 bases in between.

The sample holds many counts of this clonotype. This chain connects TRBV29-1 to TRBJ2-6; tentatively, D is TRBD1 (5 bases). The V end lost 6 bases, the J end lost 2 bases, and 8 bases lay between the germline ends. This CDR3 is built from 13 residues. Germline V CDR1 and CDR2: SQVTM, ANQGSEA. The CDR3 sequence: CSVLGAGANVLTF. The CDR3 DNA reads as TGCAGCGTGTTAGGGGCTGGGGCCAACGTCCTGACTTTC.

The genes are TRBV28 and TRBJ2-7; maybe TRBD1 (5 bases). CDR1 is MDHEN and CDR2 is SYDVKM in the germline V gene. The CDR3 extends over 11 amino acids. The V gene lost 10 bases and the J gene lost 2 bases, with 9 bases spanning the gap. The DNA for the CDR3 is TGTGCCACCAGGGATGCCTACGAGCAGTACTTC. Translated: CATRDAYEQYF. Complete variable domain (other parts from reference TRBV28 and TRBJ2-7): DVKVTQSSRYLVKRTGEKVFLECVQDMDHENMFWYRQDPGLGLRLIYFSYDVKMKEKGDIPEGYSVSREKKERFSLILESASTNQTSMYLCATRDAYEQYFGPGTRLTVT.

This clonotype was detected ten times or more. The J gene is TRBJ2-5, the V gene TRBV5-1; 9 bases agree with TRBD2. From germline, CDR1 is SGHRS and CDR2 YFSETQ. J was trimmed by 2 bases and V by 5 bases; bases with no gene match: 4. This CDR3 is 14 amino acids long. DNA for the CDR3: TGCGCCAGCAGGGTTAGCGGGGGTCAAGAGACCCAGTACTTC. Protein product: CASRVSGGQETQYF.

This CDR3 reads CASSRRLAGGADEQFF. CDR3 DNA: TGTGCCAGCAGCCGACGACTAGCGGGGGGGGCGGATGAGCAGTTCTTC. The V and J genes are TRBV7-2 and TRBJ2-1; 14 nucleotides line up with TRBD2. The germline V gene encodes CDR1 SGHTA and CDR2 FQGNSA. The CDR3 runs to 16 residues. After removal of 5 bases from V and 8 bases from J, the junction contained 8 bases not matched to a gene. Filled out from reference TRBV7-2 and TRBJ2-1, the complete variable domain reads GAGVSQSPSNKVTEKGKDVELRCDPISGHTALYWYRQSLGQGLEFLIYFQGNSAPDKSGLPSDRFSAERTGGSVSTLTIQRTQQEDSAVYLCASSRRLAGGADEQFFGPGTRLTVL.

This clonotype was counted only a few times. The rearrangement links TRBV9 to TRBJ2-5; weak D call: TRBD1 (7 bases). The germline V gene encodes CDR1 SGDLS and CDR2 YYNGEE. The CDR3 is made up of 14 amino acids. Trimming stripped 4 bases from V and 4 bases from J, with 14 bases between. CDR3 in amino acids: CASSPYRGGETQYF. The CDR3 bases are TGTGCCAGCAGCCCGTACAGGGGAGGAGAGACCCAGTACTTC.

This clonotype showed up many times. This chain's CDR3 is CASSSSYDGSNQPQHF. CDR3 nucleotide sequence: TGTGCCAGCAGTTCCAGTTATGATGGGAGCAATCAGCCCCAGCATTTT. V gene TRBV6-2 or TRBV6-3 combines with J gene TRBJ1-5; no clear D gene. Germline CDR1 and CDR2: MNHEY and SVGEGT. The germline V and J ends were trimmed by 4 bases and 1 base, with 14 bases remaining between them. This CDR3 spans 16 amino acids.